What follows are 24 T cell receptor beta chains derived from one specimen sequenced in a study of cytomegalovirus exposure and HLA in healthy donors. PCR employed 60 Vbeta and 13 Jbeta primers. Assay: immunoSEQ multiplex PCR; the TCRdb copy retains only in-frame clones and omits some. The sample includes roughly 160,000 clones, 84% of them seen just once. The specimen was PBMCs. These receptors all stem from a man younger than 45 in good health and CMV-seronegative.

This clone occurred a few times. V usage is TRBV11-3 and J usage is TRBJ2-7; possible D gene TRBD2, 6 bases. Germline assignment: CDR1 SGHNT and CDR2 YENEEA. The CDR3 length is 17 residues. Trimming removed 3 bases from V and 2 bases from J, with 20 bases in between. The CDR3 nucleotides are TGTGCCAGCAGCTTTGGTTTCCTCCCCGGACTAACCTACGAGCAGTACTTC. The encoded protein is CASSFGFLPGLTYEQYF.

This chain joins TRBV6-6 and TRBJ2-3; D gene ambiguous. Germline V gene sequence: CDR1 MNHNY, CDR2 SVGAGI (reference sequence). The CDR3 has 13 amino acids. With 7 bases removed from V and 2 bases from J, the gap between germline ends came to 10 bases. The CDR3: CASIPRLTDTQYF. DNA of the CDR3: TGTGCCAGCATCCCCCGTCTCACAGATACGCAGTATTTT.

The gene calls are TRBV18 and TRBJ2-7; 7 bases fit TRBD2. Trimming removed 6 bases from V and 1 base from J; junction bases left unmatched: 9. The CDR3 runs to 15 residues. Germline CDR1 and CDR2: KGHSH and LQKENI. DNA of the CDR3: TGTGCCAGCTCTCCAAAAGCGGGGTTATCCTACGAGCAGTACTTC. Translation gives CASSPKAGLSYEQYF.

The gene calls are TRBV11-3 and TRBJ2-5; 11 nucleotides align to TRBD1. Losses at the gene ends were 5 bases for V and 4 bases for J; bases not matched to a gene: 6. Germline V CDR1 and CDR2: SGHNT, YENEEA. The CDR3 loop spans 15 amino acids. CDR3 bases: TGTGCCAGCAGCGGTCGGACAGGGGGCCCAGAGACCCAGTACTTC. It yields the protein CASSGRTGGPETQYF.

The count of this clone is one. The J gene is TRBJ2-1, the V gene TRBV9; perhaps TRBD2 as D (6 bases). The germline V and J ends were trimmed by 0 bases and 7 bases, with 14 bases remaining between them. This CDR3 has 15 residues. The germline V gene encodes CDR1 SGDLS and CDR2 YYNGEE. CDR3 protein: CASSVVSGLRNEQFF. In nucleotides, the CDR3 is TGTGCCAGCAGCGTAGTGTCGGGACTGAGAAATGAGCAGTTCTTC.

The genes are TRBV4-2 and TRBJ1-3, with D unclear. Germline V gene lookup returns CDR1 LGHNA and CDR2 YNFKEQ. This CDR3 contains 16 residues. Trimming pared 0 bases from V and 1 base from J, leaving 10 bases between. The CDR3 sequence is CASSQDTADSGNTIYF. In DNA, the CDR3 is TGTGCCAGCAGCCAAGATACAGCAGATTCTGGAAACACCATATATTTT.

The chain is built from TRBV19 and TRBJ1-1; no clear D gene. The CDR3 consists of 12 residues. Germline V CDR1 and CDR2: LNHDA, SQIVND (reference sequence). Trimming pared 10 bases from V and 1 base from J, leaving 10 bases between. The CDR3 nucleotides read TGTGCCATTAAATCGGGGAACACTGAAGCTTTCTTT. Its protein product is CAIKSGNTEAFF.

The rearrangement joins TRBV5-1 to TRBJ2-5; 8 bases map to TRBD1. The CDR3 runs to 13 residues. Trimming cost V 3 bases and J 2 bases; bases outside gene matches: 0. Germline V lookup: CDR1 SGHRS, CDR2 YFSETQ. CDR3 in amino acids: CASSWTGQETQYF. The CDR3 region has the DNA TGCGCCAGCAGCTGGACAGGGCAAGAGACCCAGTACTTC.

This clone was found a few times. The chain joins TRBV30 to TRBJ1-1; a weak D match, TRBD1 (6 bases). The germline gives CDR1 GTSNPN, CDR2 SVGIG (reference sequence). Trimming left V 5 bases short and J 6 bases short, with 16 bases between. The CDR3 totals 13 residues. The CDR3, as DNA: TGTGCCTGGGGCAAACAGGGTTGGGCTGAAGCTTTCTTT. Translation: CAWGKQGWAEAFF.

The sample holds a few counts of this clone. The chain has TRBV5-6 and TRBJ2-7; 9 positions agree with TRBD2. This CDR3 has 14 residues. Germline CDR1 is SGHDT and CDR2 is YYEEEE. J lost 0 bases, V lost 4 bases, and 2 bases had no gene match. The CDR3 DNA reads TGTGCCAGCAGCCGGCGGGAGGGCTCCTACGAGCAGTACTTC. It encodes CASSRREGSYEQYF.

The gene calls are TRBV9 and TRBJ2-5; 7 positions agree with TRBD1. The CDR3 runs 16 residues. The germline V gene encodes CDR1 SGDLS and CDR2 YYNGEE. V was pared by 0 bases and J by 2 bases, with 7 bases of the junction left unmatched. The CDR3 protein is CASSVGPGTVQETQYF. The CDR3 DNA follows: TGTGCCAGCAGCGTAGGTCCTGGGACAGTACAAGAGACCCAGTACTTC. Full variable domain (rest looked up from reference TRBV9 and TRBJ2-5): DSGVTQTPKHLITATGQRVTLRCSPRSGDLSVYWYQQSLDQGLQFLIQYYNGEERAKGNILERFSAQQFPDLHSELNLSSLELGDSALYFCASSVGPGTVQETQYFGPGTRLLVL.

The chain employs TRBV18 and TRBJ2-7; 7 bases fit TRBD2. Germline V gene lookup returns CDR1 KGHSH and CDR2 LQKENI. The CDR3 extends over 13 amino acids. Trimming cost V 4 bases and J 3 bases; bases outside gene matches: 3. The CDR3 protein is CASSLGLVYEQYF. The CDR3 DNA is TGTGCCAGCTCACTTGGACTAGTCTACGAGCAGTACTTC. Full variable domain (remainder filled in from reference TRBV18 and TRBJ2-7): NAGVMQNPRHLVRRRGQEARLRCSPMKGHSHVYWYRQLPEEGLKFMVYLQKENIIDESGMPKERFSAEFPKEGPSILRIQQVVRGDSAAYFCASSLGLVYEQYFGPGTRLTVT.

The V and J genes are TRBV10-1 and TRBJ2-7; 8 nucleotides match TRBD2. CDR3 size: 14 residues. Per the germline V gene, CDR1 is WNHNN and CDR2 is SYGVQD (reference sequence). V was clipped by 5 bases and J by 7 bases; unmatched bases: 10. The CDR3: CASSSGGPPWEQYF. The CDR3 nucleotides read TGCGCCAGCAGTAGCGGGGGACCTCCCTGGGAGCAGTACTTC.

The chain joins TRBV28 to TRBJ1-6; unclear D gene. This CDR3 has 15 residues. With 1 base removed from V and 0 bases from J, the gap between germline ends came to 4 bases. Germline V CDR1 and CDR2: MDHEN, SYDVKM. The CDR3 DNA follows: TGTGCCAGCAGTTTATTCAGCTCCTATAATTCACCCCTCCACTTT. Encoded protein: CASSLFSSYNSPLHF.

V gene TRBV14 combines with J gene TRBJ2-1, with D unresolved. V lost 0 bases to trimming and J lost 0 bases, with 6 bases between them. Germline assignment: CDR1 SGHDN and CDR2 FVKESK. The CDR3 sequence is 15 residues long. The CDR3 nucleotides read TGTGCCAGCAGCCAAGAGCTGAGCTCCTACAATGAGCAGTTCTTC. Encoded protein: CASSQELSSYNEQFF. The full variable domain, rest sourced from reference TRBV14 and TRBJ2-1, is EAGVTQFPSHSVIEKGQTVTLRCDPISGHDNLYWYRRVMGKEIKFLLHFVKESKQDESGMPNNRFLAERTGGTYSTLKVQPAELEDSGVYFCASSQELSSYNEQFFGPGTRLTVL.

The chain is built from TRBV19 and TRBJ1-2; 7 nucleotides line up with TRBD1. J lost 0 bases, V lost 10 bases, and 11 bases had no gene match. This CDR3 spans 15 amino acids. Germline CDR1 and CDR2: LNHDA and SQIVND (reference sequence). The CDR3: CATATSGTANYGYTF. DNA of the CDR3: TGTGCCACAGCCACCTCCGGGACAGCTAACTATGGCTACACCTTC.

The chain has TRBV4-1 and TRBJ2-3; weak D call: TRBD2 (5 bases). Germline V gene sequence: CDR1 MGHRA, CDR2 YSYEKL. The CDR3 runs 16 residues. Trimming took off 1 base at V and 2 bases at J, with 13 bases between the two ends. DNA for the CDR3: TGCGCCAGCAGCCAAGGTTATAGCGACTCCACAGATACGCAGTATTTT. It yields the protein CASSQGYSDSTDTQYF.

V gene TRBV27 combines with J gene TRBJ2-3, with TRBD2 identical over 9 bases. Germline CDR1 reads MNHEY; CDR2 reads SMNVEV (reference sequence). V shed 4 bases and J 9 bases; nucleotides not matched to a gene: 14. CDR3 length equals 16 residues. The CDR3 loop reads CASSYSPSGALETQYF. CDR3 DNA: TGTGCCAGCAGTTATAGTCCTAGCGGGGCCTTAGAGACGCAGTATTTT.

The V call is TRBV7-9, the J call TRBJ2-5; D not resolved. Germline V gives CDR1 SEHNR, CDR2 FQNEAQ (reference sequence). The CDR3 sequence is 14 residues long. The V end lost 2 bases, the J end lost 1 base, and 8 bases lay between the germline ends. This CDR3 is CASSLFNGQETQYF. For the CDR3, the DNA is TGTGCCAGCAGCTTATTTAACGGCCAAGAGACCCAGTACTTC.

The J gene is TRBJ2-7, the V gene TRBV7-9; perhaps TRBD1 as D (6 bases). V was cut by 4 bases and J by 6 bases, with 16 bases left in between. Germline V lookup: CDR1 SEHNR, CDR2 FQNEAQ (reference sequence). The CDR3 spans 14 residues. The CDR3 spells CASSSTGQRIEQYF. CDR3 nucleotides: TGTGCCAGCAGCTCGACAGGCCAGAGAATCGAGCAGTACTTC.

In this sample, this clone turned up a few times. This chain connects TRBV15 to TRBJ2-5; 12 nucleotides line up with TRBD2. Germline V gives CDR1 LNHNV, CDR2 YYDKDF (reference sequence). Trimming cost V 3 bases and J 1 base; bases outside gene matches: 3. This CDR3 comprises 16 residues. For the CDR3, the DNA is TGTGCCACCAGCAGGCCGGGACTAGCGGGCCAAGAGACCCAGTACTTC. Protein product: CATSRPGLAGQETQYF.

The gene calls are TRBV30 and TRBJ2-7, with 8 bases that match TRBD1. Trimming removed 3 bases from V and 0 bases from J; junction bases left unmatched: 1. Germline assignment: CDR1 GTSNPN and CDR2 SVGIG (reference sequence). This CDR3 spans 13 amino acids. The CDR3 DNA is TGTGCCTGGAGGGACAGGGACTCCTACGAGCAGTACTTC. This encodes CAWRDRDSYEQYF.

With respect to this clone: Its ends do not fully match the called genes, so a read error is possible. The V call is TRBV6-4, the J call TRBJ2-7, with 8 bases lining up with TRBD1. The CDR3 runs to 11 residues. Germline V gives CDR1 MRHNA, CDR2 SNTAGT. This CDR3 is CASSGRQGRWF. CDR3 nucleotide sequence: TGTGCCAGCAGTGGCAGACAGGGGCGTTGGTTC.

The rearrangement joins TRBV29-1 to TRBJ2-7, with TRBD2 matching 9 bases. The CDR3 totals 13 residues. CDR1 and CDR2 (germline): SQVTM, ANQGSEA. The ends lost 5 bases at V and 4 bases at J; junction bases unmatched: 6. Written as DNA, the CDR3 is TGCAGCGTTTGGGCTAGCGGGATATACGAGCAGTACTTC. Encoded protein: CSVWASGIYEQYF.